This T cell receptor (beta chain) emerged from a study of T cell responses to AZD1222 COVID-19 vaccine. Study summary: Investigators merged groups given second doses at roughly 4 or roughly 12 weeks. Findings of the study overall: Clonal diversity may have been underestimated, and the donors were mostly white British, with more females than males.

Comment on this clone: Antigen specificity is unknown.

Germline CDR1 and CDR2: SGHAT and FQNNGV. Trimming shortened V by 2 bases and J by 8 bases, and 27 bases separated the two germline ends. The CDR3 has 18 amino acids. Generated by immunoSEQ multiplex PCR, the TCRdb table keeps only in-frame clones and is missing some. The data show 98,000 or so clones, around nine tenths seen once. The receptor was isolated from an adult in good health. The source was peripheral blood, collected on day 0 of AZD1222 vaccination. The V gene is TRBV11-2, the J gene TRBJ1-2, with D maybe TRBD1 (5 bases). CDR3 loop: CASSLRGVWDGGIGGYTF. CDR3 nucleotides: TGTGCCAGCAGCTTACGGGGTGTATGGGACGGAGGGATTGGGGGCTACACCTTC.